This T cell receptor (beta chain) was profiled in a study of siplizumab effects on memory and regulatory T cells. On this clone: The antigen remains unidentified.

Repertoires were generated with immunoSEQ multiplex PCR, while TCRdb's copy carries only in-frame clones and drops some. Of roughly 120,000 clones in the sample, roughly 94% were seen once. Study-level findings and limits: Neither a naive nor a memory phenotype was assignable to roughly 75-97% of proliferating CD4+ or CD8+ clones. Memory cells seemed less diverse than naive T cells, which seemed major alloresponse contributors.

This sequence originates from a human donor in good health. Sample: non-Treg CD4+ T cells sorted from blood.

The CDR3 reads CASSPSISGVQPQHF. CDR3 in DNA: TGTGCCAGCTCACCATCTATTTCAGGGGTACAGCCCCAGCATTTT. The V gene is TRBV18, the J gene TRBJ1-5; D may be TRBD1 (6 bases). The CDR3 runs to 15 residues. Per germline, CDR1 KGHSH and CDR2 LQKENI. V dropped 2 bases and J dropped 7 bases, with 15 bases sitting between them. The full variable domain, rest sourced from reference TRBV18 and TRBJ1-5, is NAGVMQNPRHLVRRRGQEARLRCSPMKGHSHVYWYRQLPEEGLKFMVYLQKENIIDESGMPKERFSAEFPKEGPSILRIQQVVRGDSAAYFCASSPSISGVQPQHFGDGTRLSIL.